The 10 T cell receptor beta chains presented below share a single source sample, sequenced in a study of T cells in women clearing cervical HPV infection (dated by TCRdb to the late 2010s). The library was built by means of the immunoSEQ multiplex PCR assay. TCRdb limited this immuneACCESS table to in-frame rearrangements with V and J called. A share of clones is missing; checked studies link under half to unresolved V genes, and the rest is unexplained. The sample table records tens of thousands of clones. The ten most abundant clones make up around 6.5% of the sample. Sequencing was carried out using blood buffy coat. These receptors all come from a woman aged 18 to 69 with a cervical HPV16 infection that either progressed to CIN3+ or cleared (not recorded which).

With regard to this clone: The read terminates 3 residues ahead of where the CDR3 ends, so the germline J gene completes it. This chain connects TRBV5-6 to TRBJ2-1; 14 nucleotides line up with TRBD2. J gave up 6 bases and V 3 bases, and 2 bases lay outside the gene matches. Germline V gene lookup returns CDR1 SGHDT and CDR2 YYEEEE. The CDR3 is 15 amino acids. Incomplete CDR3 DNA: TGTGCCAGCAGCTGGGGACTAGCGGGAGTCAATGAG. Translating it yields CASSWGLAGVNE. The full CDR3 is CASSWGLAGVNEQFF.

About this clone itself: The CDR3 end falls 3 residues outside the read, so it is completed with the germline J gene. The V and J genes are TRBV19 and TRBJ1-1, with D perhaps matching TRBD1 (6 bases). Germline lookup yields CDR1 LNHDA and CDR2 SQIVND (reference sequence). The CDR3 is made up of 15 amino acids. The V end was cut by 5 bases, the J end by 3 bases, with 16 bases between. The CDR3 DNA, read in part, is TGTGCCAGTAGTGAGACCTTACAGGGCTACACTGAA. It translates to CASSETLQGYTE. From start to end, the CDR3 is CASSETLQGYTEAFF.

Concerning this clone itself: The read finishes 3 residues shy of the CDR3 end, and the germline J gene is used to complete it. This chain connects TRBV30 to TRBJ1-1; unclear D gene. V was pared by 5 bases and J by 2 bases, with 12 bases between. The CDR3 runs to 13 residues. Germline V lookup: CDR1 GTSNPN, CDR2 SVGIG (reference sequence). This chain's CDR3 is CAWGAGFNTEAFF. Incomplete CDR3 DNA: TGTGCCTGGGGAGCGGGTTTTAACACTGAA. Looking up the rest from reference TRBV30 and TRBJ1-1 gives the full variable domain: SQTIHQWPATLVQPVGSPLSLECTVEGTSNPNLYWYRQAAGRGLQLLFYSVGIGQISSEVPQNLSASRPQDRQFILSSKKLLLSDSGFYLCAWGAGFNTEAFFGQGTRLTVV.

In regard to this clone: The observed sequence ends 3 residues before the CDR3 terminus, with the missing tail filled in from the germline J gene. The rearrangement links TRBV5-4 to TRBJ2-2, with D perhaps matching TRBD2 (6 bases). Trimming shortened V by 4 bases and J by 7 bases, and 11 bases separated the two germline ends. CDR3 length equals 13 residues. CDR1 and CDR2 (germline): SGHNT, YYREEE (reference sequence). The covered CDR3 bases are TGTGCCAGCAGCGGCTTGACTAGCGGGGAG. Its translation: CASSGLTSGE. The full CDR3 sequence reads CASSGLTSGELFF. Full variable domain (remainder filled in from reference TRBV5-4 and TRBJ2-2): ETGVTQSPTHLIKTRGQQVTLRCSSQSGHNTVSWYQQALGQGPQFIFQYYREEENGRGNFPPRFSGLQFPNYSSELNVNALELDDSALYLCASSGLTSGELFFGEGSRLTVL.

The CDR3 DNA, read in part, is TGTGCCAGCAGTGAAACCTGGCAGGGAGGCACTGAA. This gives the protein CASSETWQGGTE. The full CDR3 reads CASSETWQGGTEAFF. The chain recombines TRBV6-1 with TRBJ1-1; the D gene is possibly TRBD1 (5 bases). The CDR3 is cut off 3 residues early in the read; its end comes from the germline J gene. V gave up 2 bases and J gave up 4 bases, with 14 bases separating them. This CDR3 spans 15 amino acids. Germline lookup yields CDR1 MNHNS and CDR2 SASEGT.

In regard to this clone: With the read ending 3 residues before the CDR3 end, the germline J gene is used to fill in that end. The chain carries TRBV20-1 and TRBJ2-1; D remains ambiguous. The CDR3 is 14 amino acids. Germline values: CDR1 DFQATT, CDR2 SNEGSKA (reference sequence). V was trimmed by 6 bases and J by 4 bases, leaving 16 bases between them. CDR3: CSALKGYRYNEQFF. CDR3 bases read: TGCAGTGCCCTAAAGGGCTACCGATACAATGAG.

A word on this clone: The read gets to within 3 residues of the CDR3 end, and the germline J gene fills in the rest. V gene TRBV2 combines with J gene TRBJ2-5, with 7 bases fitting TRBD2. Trimming cost V 6 bases and J 1 base; bases outside gene matches: 8. The CDR3 totals 15 residues. The germline CDR1 and CDR2 sequences are SNHLY and FYNNEI. CDR3 residues: CASSPITSVQETQYF. The sequenced CDR3 bases are TGTGCCAGCAGCCCAATTACTAGCGTCCAAGAGACC.

Regarding this clone: The read gets to within 3 residues of the CDR3 end, and the germline J gene fills in the rest. J is TRBJ2-4 and V is TRBV30, with 10 bases identical to TRBD1. Germline V gives CDR1 GTSNPN, CDR2 SVGIG (reference sequence). This CDR3 spans 12 amino acids. The covered CDR3 bases are TGTGCCTGGGACGGGACAGGGGTTGGT. Amino acids: CAWDGTGVG. The full CDR3 sequence reads CAWDGTGVGQYF.

A word on this clone: The CDR3 end falls 3 residues outside the read, so it is completed with the germline J gene. The chain is built from TRBV2 and TRBJ2-2, with D possibly matching TRBD1 (6 bases). With 0 bases removed from V and 2 bases from J, the gap between germline ends came to 10 bases. Germline CDR1 is SNHLY and CDR2 is FYNNEI. The CDR3 extends over 16 amino acids. CDR3 DNA, as far as it was read: TGTGCCAGCAGTGAAGCCCAGGGGCATAACACCGGGGAG. It translates to CASSEAQGHNTGE. The CDR3 in its entirety is CASSEAQGHNTGELFF.

Notes on this clone: Sequencing ends 3 residues short of the CDR3 end; the germline J gene provides the rest. V and J are TRBV30 and TRBJ1-4; D unclear. V lost 2 bases and J 3 bases, leaving 7 bases between the germline ends. Germline V gives CDR1 GTSNPN, CDR2 SVGIG (reference sequence). The CDR3 is 13 residues long. The CDR3 protein is CAWSTRPNEKLFF. The part of the CDR3 DNA that was read is TGTGCCTGGAGTACCAGGCCTAATGAAAAA.